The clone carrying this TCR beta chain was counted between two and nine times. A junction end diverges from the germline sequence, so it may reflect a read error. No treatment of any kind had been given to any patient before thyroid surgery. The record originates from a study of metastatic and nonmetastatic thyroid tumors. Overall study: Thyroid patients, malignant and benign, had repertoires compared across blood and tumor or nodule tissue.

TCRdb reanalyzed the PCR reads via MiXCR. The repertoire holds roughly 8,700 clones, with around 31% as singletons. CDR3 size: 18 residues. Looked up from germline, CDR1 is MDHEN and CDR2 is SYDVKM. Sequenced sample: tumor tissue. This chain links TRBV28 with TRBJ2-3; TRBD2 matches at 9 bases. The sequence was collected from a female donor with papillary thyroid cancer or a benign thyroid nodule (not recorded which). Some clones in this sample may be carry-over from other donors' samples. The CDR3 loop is CASRHTGLAETITYTQYF. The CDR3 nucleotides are TGTGCCAGCAGACACACGGGACTAGCAGAAACTATCACATATACGCAGTATTTT.